This T cell receptor beta chain is drawn from a study of blood T cells in healthy people across ages. With a J-beta primer mix and a sample-barcoded 5' primer, a second PCR ran about 7 to 12 cycles. In TCRdb, the 5' RACE reads were re-called with MiXCR into one record per CDR3 protein. The sample has about 1.7 million distinct CDR3 sequences; 28% are singletons. The CDR3 spans 16 residues. CDR1 DFQATT and CDR2 SNEGSKA come from the germline V gene (reference sequence). The V segment lost 4 bases and the J segment 1 base; nucleotides outside the gene matches: 7. Each donor supplied roughly 9 milliliters of peripheral blood.

The sequenced sample consisted of blood. This sequence originates from a woman in her 30s in good health. The chain recombines TRBV20-1 with TRBJ2-3; 11 nucleotides match TRBD2. The CDR3 DNA reads TGCAGTGCTACACCCAGACTAGCGGGGCGCACAGATACGCAGTATTTT. It translates to CSATPRLAGRTDTQYF.